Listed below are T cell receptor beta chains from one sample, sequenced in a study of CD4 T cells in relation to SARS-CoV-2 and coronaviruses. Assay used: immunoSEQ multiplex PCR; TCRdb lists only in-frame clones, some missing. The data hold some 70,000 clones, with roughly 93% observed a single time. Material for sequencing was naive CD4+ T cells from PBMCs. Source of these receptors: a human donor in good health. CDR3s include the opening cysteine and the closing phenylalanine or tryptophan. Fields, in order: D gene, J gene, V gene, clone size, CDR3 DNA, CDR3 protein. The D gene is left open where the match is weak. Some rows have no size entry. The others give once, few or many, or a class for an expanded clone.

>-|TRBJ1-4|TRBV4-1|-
TGCGCCAGCAGCCAAGCCCCGGTAGCGGGGGCAAGGGAAAAACTGTTTTTT
CASSQAPVAGAREKLFF
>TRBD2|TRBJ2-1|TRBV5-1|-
TGCGCCAGCAGCCCAAACATACCGGGACTAGCGGACAATGAGCAGTTCTTC
CASSPNIPGLADNEQFF
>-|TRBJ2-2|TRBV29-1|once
TGCAGCGTTGGGTGGTCGGGGAACACCGGGGAGCTGTTTTTT
CSVGWSGNTGELFF
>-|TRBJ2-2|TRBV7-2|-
TGTGCCAGCAGCTCGTACATCAGCGGGGAGCTGTTTTTT
CASSSYISGELFF
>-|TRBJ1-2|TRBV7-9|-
TGTGCCAGCAGCCCGGATAGGGGCTATGGCTACACCTTC
CASSPDRGYGYTF
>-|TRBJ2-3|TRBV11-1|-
TGTGCCAGCACCAAAGAGACCACAGATACGCAGTATTTT
CASTKETTDTQYF
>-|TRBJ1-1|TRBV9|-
TGTGCCAGCAGCGTAGTTTGGGACACTGAAGCTTTCTTT
CASSVVWDTEAFF
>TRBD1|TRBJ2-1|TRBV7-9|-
TGTGCCAGCAGGGGGACCGGGACAGGGGGCGATCAGCAGTTCTTC
CASRGTGTGGDQQFF
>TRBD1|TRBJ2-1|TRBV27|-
TGTGCCAGCAGTTTAAACCCCCCCCGGGACAGGGGTGATGAGCAGTTCTTC
CASSLNPPRDRGDEQFF
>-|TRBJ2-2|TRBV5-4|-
TGTGCCAGCAGCTTGGGACCTCTGAAGAACACCGGGGAGCTGTTTTTT
CASSLGPLKNTGELFF
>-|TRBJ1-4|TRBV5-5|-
TGTGCCAGCAGCTTCCTAAGGCCAGGCCTTGCAACTAATGAAAAACTGTTTTTT
CASSFLRPGLATNEKLFF
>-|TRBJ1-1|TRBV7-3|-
TGTGCCAGCAGCTTATTAGGGGGTAGGACTGAAGCTTTCTTT
CASSLLGGRTEAFF
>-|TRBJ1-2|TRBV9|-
TGTGCCAGCAGCGTACACCTAGAACTCGACAGGAAAGATGGCTACACCTTC
CASSVHLELDRKDGYTF
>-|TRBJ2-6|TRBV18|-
TGTGCCAGCTCACCCTTTGTAACGGGAAGAATTACTGGGGCCAACGTCCTGACTTTC
CASSPFVTGRITGANVLTF
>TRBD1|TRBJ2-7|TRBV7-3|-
TGTGCCAGCAGCGCGACAGGGACCTACGAGCAGTACTTC
CASSATGTYEQYF
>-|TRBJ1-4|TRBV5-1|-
TGCGCCAGCAGCTTGGGGCCAGGGAATAATGAAAAACTGTTTTTT
CASSLGPGNNEKLFF
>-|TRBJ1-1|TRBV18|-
TGTGCCAGCTCACGGACGCCGATGGCTGAAGCTTTCTTT
CASSRTPMAEAFF
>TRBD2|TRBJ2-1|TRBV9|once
TGTGCCAGCAGCGGAGCGGGAGTTAGTGAGCAGTTCTTC
CASSGAGVSEQFF
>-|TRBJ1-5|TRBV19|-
TGTGCCAGTAGTATTGCAGGGTCTCAGCCCCAGCATTTT
CASSIAGSQPQHF
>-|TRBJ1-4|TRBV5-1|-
TGCGCCAGCAGCTTGGGGACGGAGAATGAAAAACTGTTTTTT
CASSLGTENEKLFF
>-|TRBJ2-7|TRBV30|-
TGTGCCGGCACTGGGGACTCACCTTCCCGGGAGCAGTACTTC
CAGTGDSPSREQYF
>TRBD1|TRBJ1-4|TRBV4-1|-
TGCGCCAGCAGCCAAGCGGCGACAGGGGCAACTAATGAAAAACTGTTTTTT
CASSQAATGATNEKLFF
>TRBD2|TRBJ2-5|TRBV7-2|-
TGTGCCAGCCGACCAGCGGGAGCTGTCGAAGAGACCCAGTACTTC
CASRPAGAVEETQYF
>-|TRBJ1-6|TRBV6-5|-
TGTGCCAGCAGTACGACTAATTCACCCCTCCACTTT
CASSTTNSPLHF
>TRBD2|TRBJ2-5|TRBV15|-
TGTGCCACGAAGAGGAAACAGGCTAGCGGTCACCAAGAGACCCAGTACTTC
CATKRKQASGHQETQYF
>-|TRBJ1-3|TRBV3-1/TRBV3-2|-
TGTGCCAGCAGCCGCTCCACAGCTCCGGGCCAACCCTCTGGAAACACCATATATTTT
CASSRSTAPGQPSGNTIYF
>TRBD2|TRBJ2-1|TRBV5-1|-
TGCGCCAGCACTCCCGGACTAGCAGCCTACAATGAGCAGTTCTTC
CASTPGLAAYNEQFF
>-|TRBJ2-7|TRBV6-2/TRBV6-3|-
TGTGCCAGCAGTTACTCGGTTCCAGGGATCTACGAGCAGTACTTC
CASSYSVPGIYEQYF
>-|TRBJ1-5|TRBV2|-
TGTGCCAGCAGTGGGCTGGGTCAGCCCCAGCATTTT
CASSGLGQPQHF
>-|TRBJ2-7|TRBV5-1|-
TGCGCCAGCAGCACCGGACAGACCGGCTCCTACGAGCAGTACTTC
CASSTGQTGSYEQYF
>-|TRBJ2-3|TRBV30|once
TGTGCAACGTCGTCTGGGGTTCCGCAGTATTTT
CATSSGVPQYF
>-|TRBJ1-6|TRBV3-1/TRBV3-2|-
TGTGCCAGCAGCCAGGACGGTTCACCCCTCCACTTT
CASSQDGSPLHF
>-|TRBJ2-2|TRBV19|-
TGTGCCAGTAGTGAAAGGGGGAACACCGGGGAGCTGTTTTTT
CASSERGNTGELFF
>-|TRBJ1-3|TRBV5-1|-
TGCGCCAGCAGCTTGTACGGCTCTGGAAACACCATATATTTT
CASSLYGSGNTIYF
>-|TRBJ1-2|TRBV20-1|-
TGCAGTGCTAGTCTCCCTACCAGCGGCTACACCTTC
CSASLPTSGYTF
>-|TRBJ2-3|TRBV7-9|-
TGTGCCAGCAGCTCTAGGGTTGGCGGGAGCACAGATACGCAGTATTTT
CASSSRVGGSTDTQYF
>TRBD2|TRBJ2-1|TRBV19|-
TGTGCCACCCGACTGACTAGCGGGACCAGGTACAATGAGCAGTTCTTC
CATRLTSGTRYNEQFF
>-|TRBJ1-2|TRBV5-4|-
TGTGCCAGCAGCTCGGGGGGGACCTGGGAGGGCTACACCTTC
CASSSGGTWEGYTF
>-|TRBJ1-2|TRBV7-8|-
TGTGCCAGCAGCTTAGTGGGCAGCTATGGCTACACCTTC
CASSLVGSYGYTF
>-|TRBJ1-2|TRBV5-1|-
TGCGCCAGCAGCTTGGACGGATTTAACTATGGCTACACCTTC
CASSLDGFNYGYTF
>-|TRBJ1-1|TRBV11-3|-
TGTGCCAGCAGCTACCAGGGTGGCACTGAAGCTTTCTTT
CASSYQGGTEAFF
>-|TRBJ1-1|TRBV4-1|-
TGCGCCAGCAGCCAAGGCAGGGGGAACACTGAAGCTTTCTTT
CASSQGRGNTEAFF
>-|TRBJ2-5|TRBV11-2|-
TGTGCCAGCAGCTGGAGACAAGAGACCCAGTACTTC
CASSWRQETQYF
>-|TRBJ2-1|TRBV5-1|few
TGCGCCAGCAGCTGGGACCCTAACAATGAGCAGTTCTTC
CASSWDPNNEQFF
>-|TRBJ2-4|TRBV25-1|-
TGTGCCAGCAGTGAATGGGGGAAGGACAAAAACATTCAGTACTTC
CASSEWGKDKNIQYF
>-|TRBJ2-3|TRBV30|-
TGTGCCTGGATGCGGGGCGGCACAGATACGCAGTATTTT
CAWMRGGTDTQYF
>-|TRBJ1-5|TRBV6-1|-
TGTGCCAGCAGTGAACAAGACAGGTATCAGCCCCAGCATTTT
CASSEQDRYQPQHF
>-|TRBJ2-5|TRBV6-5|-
TGTGCCAGCCTTCAGGGCACACAAGAGACCCAGTACTTC
CASLQGTQETQYF
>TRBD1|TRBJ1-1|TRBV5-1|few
TGCGCCAGCAGCTTGTTAGGGACAGGGAACACTGAAGCTTTCTTT
CASSLLGTGNTEAFF
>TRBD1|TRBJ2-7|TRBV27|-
TGTGCCAGCAGTACCTGGACAGGGGATGTATCGTCCTACGAGCAGTACTTC
CASSTWTGDVSSYEQYF
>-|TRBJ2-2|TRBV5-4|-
TGTGCCAGCACGGGAAGGGCGTCGCCACACGGGGAGCTGTTTTTT
CASTGRASPHGELFF
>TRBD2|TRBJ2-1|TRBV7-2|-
TGTGCCAGCAGCTTAGCCAGCGGGGGGGCCTATGAGCAGTTCTTC
CASSLASGGAYEQFF
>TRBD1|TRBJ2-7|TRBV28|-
TGTGCCAGCAGTGAGCCGACAGGGGCCTACGAGCAGTACTTC
CASSEPTGAYEQYF
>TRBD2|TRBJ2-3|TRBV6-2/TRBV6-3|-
TGTGCCAGCAGTTCGGCGGGGGGGGGCACAGATACGCAGTATTTT
CASSSAGGGTDTQYF
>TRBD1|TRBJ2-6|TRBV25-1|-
TGTGCCAGCAATGAGGGGGCTCAAGGGGCCAACGTCCTGACTTTC
CASNEGAQGANVLTF
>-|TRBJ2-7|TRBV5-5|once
TGTGCCAGCAGCAACACTCTAGGGCAGGGCTCCTACGAGCAGTACTTC
CASSNTLGQGSYEQYF
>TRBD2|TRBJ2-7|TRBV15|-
TGTGCCACCAGCAGAGATCCGACTAGCTTCTCCTACGAGCAGTACTTC
CATSRDPTSFSYEQYF